This record covers a single T cell receptor beta chain. This record belongs to a study of cytomegalovirus exposure and HLA in healthy donors. PCR employed 60 Vbeta and 13 Jbeta primers. The data were produced by immunoSEQ multiplex PCR, yet TCRdb's version contains in-frame clones alone and is incomplete. The sample records under 200,000 clones, about three quarters being singletons. The germline V gene has CDR1 MGHRA and CDR2 YSYEKL. V was shortened by 4 bases and J by 8 bases, with 14 bases between the two germline ends. The CDR3 runs to 14 residues. The V call is TRBV4-1, the J call TRBJ1-4; unclear D gene. Material for sequencing was PBMCs. The sequence was obtained from a woman in her thirties or forties in good health and CMV-seronegative. CDR3 sequence reads: CASSLVSVREKLFF. The CDR3 DNA follows: TGCGCCAGCAGCCTAGTTTCCGTCAGGGAAAAACTGTTTTTT.